These 25 T cell receptor beta chains were sequenced from one sample in a study of molecular identifiers for immune sequencing clone quantification. TCRdb reprocessed the PCR reads via MiXCR and lists one record per CDR3 protein. The sample carries hundreds of thousands of distinct CDR3 sequences, over 20% recorded once. Sequences were obtained from naive CD8+ T cells from blood, with Jurkat cell RNA spiked in. Subset described: FACS-sorted CD8+CD4-CCR7+CD45RA+ naive T cells. All receptors derive from a human donor in good health. Some libraries in this study had Jurkat cell RNA spiked in.

This clonotype was detected ten times or more. The rearrangement joins TRBV9 to TRBJ2-7; D gene unclear. The germline V gene has CDR1 SGDLS and CDR2 YYNGEE. CDR3 size: 12 residues. V lost 0 bases, J lost 13 bases, and 14 bases lay in between. This CDR3 is CASSVVGSVGYF. The CDR3, as DNA: TGTGCCAGCAGCGTAGTGGGTAGTGTCGGTTACTTC.

This clonotype was counted between two and nine times. The chain joins TRBV5-6 to TRBJ2-3, with 8 nucleotides matching TRBD1. Germline V gene lookup returns CDR1 SGHDT and CDR2 YYEEEE. The ends lost 0 bases at V and 4 bases at J; junction bases unmatched: 4. This CDR3 comprises 15 residues. The CDR3 sequence is CASSLVPGGADTQYF. CDR3 coding DNA: TGTGCCAGCAGCTTGGTGCCAGGGGGCGCAGATACGCAGTATTTT. Variable domain in full (rest from reference TRBV5-6 and TRBJ2-3): DAGVTQSPTHLIKTRGQQVTLRCSPKSGHDTVSWYQQALGQGPQFIFQYYEEEERQRGNFPDRFSGHQFPNYSSELNVNALLLGDSALYLCASSLVPGGADTQYFGPGTRLTVL.

This clonotype was recorded many times. This chain uses TRBV12-3 or TRBV12-4 with TRBJ2-7, with TRBD1 as a possible D gene (5 bases). The length of the CDR3 is 14 residues. The V and J ends lost 5 bases and 4 bases respectively, with 15 bases between them. DNA for the CDR3: TGTGCCAGCAGTCCCTATGGGGCTCCGTACGAGCAGTACTTC. It codes for CASSPYGAPYEQYF.

This clonotype has a handful of counts. The chain links TRBV13 to TRBJ2-3, with 10 bases fitting TRBD2. V lost 4 bases to trimming and J lost 0 bases; unmatched junction nucleotides: 7. Germline CDR1 and CDR2: PRHDT and FYEKMQ (reference sequence). This CDR3 has 17 residues. DNA for the CDR3: TGTGCCAGCAGCTGGGCCCAACTAGCGGGGAGCACAGATACGCAGTATTTT. Translating it yields CASSWAQLAGSTDTQYF. The whole variable domain, remainder taken from reference TRBV13 and TRBJ2-3, is AAGVIQSPRHLIKEKRETATLKCYPIPRHDTVYWYQQGPGQDPQFLISFYEKMQSDKGSIPDRFSAQQFSDYHSELNMSSLELGDSALYFCASSWAQLAGSTDTQYFGPGTRLTVL.

This clonotype was detected a few times. This chain uses TRBV10-3 with TRBJ2-5; D unclear. Germline assignment: CDR1 ENHRY and CDR2 SYGVKD. V lost 6 bases to trimming and J lost 2 bases, with 16 bases between them. This CDR3 has 15 amino acids. CDR3 DNA: TGTGCCATCAGCATGGCCGCCGGTCGACAAGAGACCCAGTACTTC. Its translation: CAISMAAGRQETQYF.

This clonotype was seen at least ten times. This chain uses TRBV4-1 with TRBJ1-1; D not certain. Germline-derived CDR1 and CDR2 are MGHRA and YSYEKL. This CDR3 region has 14 residues. Between the trimmed V and J ends, which lost 0 bases and 6 bases, there was a span of 11 bases. The CDR3 DNA reads TGCGCCAGCAGCCAAGAAAGTGCGGCCCCTGAAGCTTTCTTT. Protein product: CASSQESAAPEAFF.

This clonotype was picked up many times. The V call is TRBV3-1, the J call TRBJ1-1, with D unresolved. The CDR3 is 14 amino acids. The V gene's germline CDR1 is LGHDT and CDR2 YNNKEL (reference sequence). Between the trimmed V and J ends, which lost 1 base and 5 bases, there was a span of 11 bases. The CDR3 nucleotides are TGTGCCAGCAGCCAAGTTCCCTACGGTACTGAAGCTTTCTTT. It specifies CASSQVPYGTEAFF.

This clonotype came up a few times. V is TRBV25-1 and J is TRBJ2-7; TRBD1 or TRBD2 may be the D gene (5 bases each). CDR1 and CDR2 (germline): MGHDK, SYGVNS. Trimming took off 1 base at V and 0 bases at J, with 16 bases between the two ends. The CDR3 sequence is 17 residues long. CDR3 nucleotide sequence: TGTGCCAGCAGTGAATTTTCGTCGAGGGGCAGCTCCTACGAGCAGTACTTC. Encoded protein: CASSEFSSRGSSYEQYF.

This clonotype was seen at least ten times. V is TRBV14 and J is TRBJ1-1; no clear D. CDR3 length equals 12 residues. Germline CDR1 reads SGHDN; CDR2 reads FVKESK. V lost 0 bases to trimming and J lost 5 bases, with 4 bases between them. The CDR3 nucleotides are TGTGCCAGCAGCCAAGATAGTACTGAAGCTTTCTTT. It codes for CASSQDSTEAFF.

This clonotype was observed at least ten times. The CDR3 reads CASSFSGNEKLFF. CDR3 in DNA: TGTGCCAGCAGCTTTTCAGGGAACGAAAAACTGTTTTTT. The chain is built from TRBV7-9 and TRBJ1-4, with a possible D match to TRBD1 (5 bases). CDR1 and CDR2 (germline): SEHNR, FQNEAQ (reference sequence). The CDR3 length is 13 residues. V shed 3 bases and J shed 8 bases, with 10 bases lying between them.

Comment on this clonotype: This could be a read error, since a much larger clone is one nucleotide away. The CDR3 spells CASSLSVGPQFEKLFF. CDR3 bases: TGTGCCAGCAGTTTATCTGTGGGGCCCCAGTTTGAAAAACTGTTTTTT. The genes are TRBV27 and TRBJ1-4, with D possibly being TRBD1 (5 bases). The CDR3 contains 16 residues. With 0 bases removed from V and 7 bases from J, the gap between germline ends came to 15 bases. Looked up from germline, CDR1 is MNHEY and CDR2 is SMNVEV (reference sequence).

This clonotype has ten or more counts. This rearrangement joins TRBV5-1 to TRBJ1-1; D remains ambiguous. Between the trimmed V and J ends, which lost 0 bases and 5 bases, there was a span of 11 bases. The V gene's germline CDR1 is SGHRS and CDR2 YFSETQ. CDR3 length equals 14 residues. CDR3 loop: CASSLVGFWTEAFF. CDR3 nucleotides: TGCGCCAGCAGCTTGGTGGGATTTTGGACTGAAGCTTTCTTT.

This clonotype showed up just once. This chain uses TRBV13 with TRBJ1-1; tentative D call: TRBD1 (5 bases). The germline V gene encodes CDR1 PRHDT and CDR2 FYEKMQ (reference sequence). CDR3 length: 15 amino acids. V lost 4 bases and J lost 1, with 13 bases in between. CDR3 bases: TGTGCCAGCAGCTCCTGGGGCAGACCGAACACTGAAGCTTTCTTT. Amino acids: CASSSWGRPNTEAFF.

Ten or more counts support this clonotype. The CDR3 DNA reads TGTGCCAGCAGTTGGACAGGGGGGAAAGATACGCAGTATTTT. Amino acid sequence: CASSWTGGKDTQYF. This rearrangement joins TRBV12-3 or TRBV12-4 to TRBJ2-3, with 10 bases identical to TRBD1. The CDR3 runs 14 residues. Trimming at V came to 4 bases and at J to 5 bases, leaving 3 bases not matched to a gene.

This clonotype was found many times. The V call is TRBV4-3, the J call TRBJ2-5; D unresolved. Between the trimmed V and J ends, which lost 0 bases and 4 bases, there was a span of 12 bases. This CDR3 is built from 15 residues. Germline-derived CDR1 and CDR2 are LGHNA and YSLEER. The CDR3 loop is CASSQDVSRRETQYF. DNA for the CDR3: TGCGCCAGCAGCCAAGATGTGTCCCGCCGAGAGACCCAGTACTTC.

This clonotype showed up just a few times. This rearrangement joins TRBV9 to TRBJ2-7, with TRBD1 matching over 7 bases. Germline V gene lookup returns CDR1 SGDLS and CDR2 YYNGEE. CDR3 length: 12 amino acids. After removal of 3 bases from V and 6 bases from J, the junction contained 3 bases not matched to a gene. The CDR3 DNA reads TGTGCCAGCAGCGCTCCAGGGGGCGAGCAGTACTTC. Its translation: CASSAPGGEQYF.

This clonotype has ten or more counts. The CDR3 here is CASSQGELREDQETQYF. The DNA for the CDR3 is TGTGCCAGCAGCCAAGGAGAATTGCGGGAAGACCAAGAGACCCAGTACTTC. This sequence joins TRBV14 and TRBJ2-5; tentatively, D is TRBD2 (6 bases). Germline lookup yields CDR1 SGHDN and CDR2 FVKESK. The CDR3 is 17 residues long. V lost 1 base and J 0 bases, leaving 15 bases between the germline ends. The whole variable domain, remainder taken from reference TRBV14 and TRBJ2-5, is EAGVTQFPSHSVIEKGQTVTLRCDPISGHDNLYWYRRVMGKEIKFLLHFVKESKQDESGMPNNRFLAERTGGTYSTLKVQPAELEDSGVYFCASSQGELREDQETQYFGPGTRLLVL.

This clonotype was recorded at least ten times. The chain carries TRBV12-3 or TRBV12-4 and TRBJ2-3; D is uncertain. V was cut by 6 bases and J by 1 base, with 14 bases left in between. This CDR3 contains 15 residues. The CDR3 DNA reads TGTGCCAGCAGAGGACCTTCTGCTGGCACAGATACGCAGTATTTT. Translation: CASRGPSAGTDTQYF.

V and J are TRBV28 and TRBJ2-4, with 10 nucleotides matching TRBD2. CDR3 size: 16 residues. The V and J ends lost 2 bases and 6 bases, in that order; junction bases with no gene match: 7. Germline assignment: CDR1 MDHEN and CDR2 SYDVKM. The CDR3 nucleotides read TGTGCCAGCAGTTTACCCCGGACTAGCGGCTTAAACATTCAGTACTTC. Protein product: CASSLPRTSGLNIQYF.

Ten or more counts support this clonotype. This rearrangement joins TRBV5-1 to TRBJ2-7; the D gene is possibly TRBD2 (6 bases). Germline V gene sequence: CDR1 SGHRS, CDR2 YFSETQ. This CDR3 contains 14 residues. V was pared by 0 bases and J by 2 bases, with 9 bases between. CDR3 coding DNA: TGCGCCAGCAGCTTGGCCTGGGGGGCCTACGAGCAGTACTTC. This encodes CASSLAWGAYEQYF.

A few counts support this clonotype. This chain connects TRBV27 to TRBJ2-5, with 9 bases aligning to TRBD2. Unmatched junction bases numbered 15, after V lost 2 bases and J lost 5 bases. This CDR3 has 18 amino acids. Germline values: CDR1 MNHEY, CDR2 SMNVEV (reference sequence). This CDR3 reads CASSLSSRIAGVRETQYF. In nucleotides, the CDR3 is TGTGCCAGCAGTTTAAGTTCCCGGATAGCGGGAGTGAGGGAGACCCAGTACTTC.

This clonotype was observed at least ten times. The CDR3 nucleotides read TGCAGTGCTAGACGGGGTTTCACTGAAGCTTTCTTT. Translating gives CSARRGFTEAFF. The chain combines TRBV20-1 with TRBJ1-1; D not resolved. The CDR3 spans 12 residues. V was shortened by 2 bases and J by 4 bases, with 8 bases between the two germline ends. The germline CDR1 and CDR2 sequences are DFQATT and SNEGSKA (reference sequence).

This clonotype was observed many times. The V and J genes are TRBV29-1 and TRBJ2-3; 8 bases line up with TRBD1. V shed 4 bases and J 4 bases; nucleotides not matched to a gene: 4. CDR1 is SQVTM and CDR2 is ANQGSEA in the germline V gene. This CDR3 contains 13 residues. The CDR3 here is CSVGTGIADTQYF. The CDR3 region has the DNA TGCAGCGTTGGGACAGGGATAGCAGATACGCAGTATTTT.

There are many counts of this clonotype. The gene calls are TRBV5-1 and TRBJ2-7, with TRBD2 identical over 9 bases. This CDR3 is 15 amino acids long. Germline V gives CDR1 SGHRS, CDR2 YFSETQ. The J segment lost 5 bases and the V segment lost 1 base, leaving 7 bases of the junction unmatched. The CDR3 protein is CASSLTSGRRNEQYF. Here the CDR3 DNA reads TGCGCCAGCAGCTTGACGAGCGGGAGGAGAAACGAGCAGTACTTC.

About this clonotype itself: This may arise from a read error, as a much more abundant clone is one base away. The chain carries TRBV7-9 and TRBJ2-3; D remains unclear. Germline-derived CDR1 and CDR2 are SEHNR and FQNEAQ (reference sequence). V lost 3 bases, J lost 4 bases, and 8 bases lay in between. This CDR3 is built from 13 residues. As DNA, the CDR3 is TGTGCCAGCAGCTTTGTCAACTCAGATACGCAGTATTTT. Protein product: CASSFVNSDTQYF.